The 31 T cell receptor beta chains reported below all come from one sample, sequenced in a study of cytomegalovirus exposure and HLA in healthy donors. PCR primers comprised 60 Vbeta and 13 Jbeta primers. Libraries were prepared by immunoSEQ multiplex PCR; TCRdb keeps only in-frame clonotypes and omits some of them. The table includes about 140,000 clones, roughly three quarters detected once. Sequencing was carried out using PBMCs. The source of these receptors is a male donor in good health and CMV-seronegative.

The CDR3 DNA follows: TGTGCCATCAGGGGACTAGCGGGGGGCTTTGGGGCCAACGTCCTGACTTTC. This translates into CAIRGLAGGFGANVLTF. This rearrangement joins TRBV10-3 to TRBJ2-6; TRBD2 matches at 15 bases. Germline V gives CDR1 ENHRY, CDR2 SYGVKD. After removal of 6 bases from V and 3 bases from J, the junction contained 3 bases not matched to a gene. The CDR3 has 17 amino acids.

The genes are TRBV5-1 and TRBJ1-1; D is perhaps TRBD1 (5 bases). CDR1 is SGHRS and CDR2 is YFSETQ in the germline V gene. This CDR3 spans 15 amino acids. The V gene lost 4 bases and the J gene lost 1 base, with 14 bases spanning the gap. The CDR3 coding sequence is TGCGCCAGCAGCGGCGGGGGGAGAGGGAACACTGAAGCTTTCTTT. Amino acid sequence: CASSGGGRGNTEAFF.

This sequence joins TRBV7-9 and TRBJ1-5, with D unresolved. Germline V gene sequence: CDR1 SEHNR, CDR2 FQNEAQ (reference sequence). Trimming stripped 2 bases from V and 3 bases from J, with 8 bases between. This CDR3 region has 14 residues. DNA for the CDR3: TGTGCCAGCAGCTTATCCGGGGACAATCAGCCCCAGCATTTT. As protein: CASSLSGDNQPQHF.

This rearrangement joins TRBV2 to TRBJ1-5; 8 positions agree with TRBD1. This CDR3 is 16 amino acids long. V lost 3 bases, J lost 5 bases, and 9 bases stayed unmatched. CDR1 SNHLY and CDR2 FYNNEI come from the germline V gene. The CDR3 reads CASSDDRGGYYQPQHF. DNA of the CDR3: TGTGCCAGCAGTGACGACAGGGGAGGGTACTATCAGCCCCAGCATTTT. Looking up the rest from reference TRBV2 and TRBJ1-5 gives the full variable domain: EPEVTQTPSHQVTQMGQEVILRCVPISNHLYFYWYRQILGQKVEFLVSFYNNEISEKSEIFDDQFSVERPDGSNFTLKIRSTKLEDSAMYFCASSDDRGGYYQPQHFGDGTRLSIL.

A remark on this clone: An end of the junction differs from the germline gene, which may be a read error. The J gene is TRBJ1-4, the V gene TRBV2; tentatively, D is TRBD1 (6 bases). The CDR3 sequence is 14 residues long. The V gene's germline CDR1 is SNHLY and CDR2 FYNNEI. DNA of the CDR3: TGTGCCAGCAGTGAAGCGCTTCCGGACAGCATGAAAGAATTT. Amino acids: CASSEALPDSMKEF.

V is TRBV5-1 and J is TRBJ2-3; 12 bases map to TRBD2. J was trimmed by 2 bases and V by 4 bases; bases with no gene match: 5. The CDR3 contains 16 residues. Germline lookup yields CDR1 SGHRS and CDR2 YFSETQ. CDR3 sequence reads: CASSLRLAGDTDTQYF. In nucleotides, the CDR3 is TGCGCCAGCAGCCTTCGACTAGCGGGGGACACAGATACGCAGTATTTT. Supplemented by reference TRBV5-1 and TRBJ2-3, the full variable domain reads KAGVTQTPRYLIKTRGQQVTLSCSPISGHRSVSWYQQTPGQGLQFLFEYFSETQRNKGNFPGRFSGRQFSNSRSEMNVSTLELGDSALYLCASSLRLAGDTDTQYFGPGTRLTVL.

In its sample, this clone was seen once. The chain is built from TRBV27 and TRBJ1-2, with TRBD1 matching over 10 bases. Germline CDR1 reads MNHEY; CDR2 reads SMNVEV (reference sequence). The CDR3 consists of 15 residues. J was trimmed by 8 bases and V by 0 bases; bases with no gene match: 6. In DNA, the CDR3 is TGTGCCAGCAGTTTATCTGGGGACAGGGGACCGGGCTACACCTTC. Translating gives CASSLSGDRGPGYTF.

The gene calls are TRBV10-3 and TRBJ2-1; 8 bases map to TRBD2. The germline V gene has CDR1 ENHRY and CDR2 SYGVKD. The CDR3 length is 15 residues. J gave up 4 bases and V 11 bases, and 13 bases lay outside the gene matches. CDR3: CAASGGLAGYNEQFF. In nucleotides, the CDR3 is TGTGCCGCCAGTGGAGGACTAGCAGGGTACAATGAGCAGTTCTTC.

The chain recombines TRBV28 with TRBJ1-1, with 7 bases matching TRBD1. This CDR3 has 17 residues. The V gene end was trimmed by 3 bases and the J gene end by 1 base; junction bases not matched to a gene: 11. The germline gives CDR1 MDHEN, CDR2 SYDVKM. CDR3 amino acids: CASSLLGEGQQNTEAFF. CDR3 bases: TGTGCCAGCAGTTTGTTGGGAGAGGGACAGCAGAACACTGAAGCTTTCTTT.

Comment on this clone: Other DNA sequences in the same sample also yield this CDR3. CDR3: CASRTRQGNTEAFF. In nucleotides, the CDR3 is TGTGCCAGCAGGACACGGCAGGGGAACACTGAAGCTTTCTTT. The chain uses TRBV6-1 and TRBJ1-1; D is perhaps TRBD1 (5 bases). Germline CDR1 MNHNS, CDR2 SASEGT. V was clipped by 6 bases and J by 1 base, with 12 bases between them. This CDR3 spans 14 amino acids.

Of note for this clone: Within the sample, other DNA sequences also encode this same CDR3. The chain links TRBV4-3 to TRBJ1-2; no reliable D call. Germline CDR1 LGHNA, CDR2 YSLEER. The germline V and J ends were trimmed by 0 bases and 5 bases, with 22 bases remaining between them. The CDR3 totals 18 residues. For the CDR3, the DNA is TGCGCCAGCAGCCAAGAGGTGGTGGAAGAAATCCGGGTTTATGGCTACACCTTC. It is translated as CASSQEVVEEIRVYGYTF.

The J gene is TRBJ1-1, the V gene TRBV5-1; D is unclear. The V gene's germline CDR1 is SGHRS and CDR2 YFSETQ. CDR3 size: 15 residues. Trimming left V 4 bases short and J 0 bases short, with 13 bases between. DNA of the CDR3: TGCGCCAGCAGCCGGGCCGGGGTTTTGAACACTGAAGCTTTCTTT. Amino acids: CASSRAGVLNTEAFF.

In the case of this clone: The junction departs from germline at one end; a sequencing error may be responsible. The V gene is TRBV6-6, the J gene TRBJ1-4; D unresolved. Germline loops: CDR1 MNHNY, CDR2 SVGAGI (reference sequence). The CDR3 is made up of 12 amino acids. The CDR3 is CASGGFAEKLVF. CDR3 nucleotide sequence: TGTGCCAGCGGAGGGTTTGCTGAAAAACTGGTTTTT.

The chain links TRBV30 to TRBJ1-1; D remains unclear. In germline, CDR1 is GTSNPN, CDR2 SVGIG (reference sequence). The CDR3 spans 12 residues. V was cut by 8 bases and J by 5 bases, with 15 bases left in between. In DNA, the CDR3 is TGTGCCGCAGTGAGGGATCGTACTGAAGCTTTCTTT. Translating gives CAAVRDRTEAFF.

The chain recombines TRBV7-2 with TRBJ2-3, with a weak D call TRBD2 (6 bases). Trimming stripped 3 bases from V and 6 bases from J, with 19 bases between. Germline CDR1 is SGHTA and CDR2 is FQGNSA. The CDR3 has 16 amino acids. CDR3 region: CASSFPAGRPGDTQYF. In DNA form, the CDR3 reads TGTGCCAGCAGCTTCCCGGCAGGGAGGCCGGGGGATACGCAGTATTTT.

Of note for this clone: The junction shows a germline mismatch at one end, possibly a read error. The chain couples TRBV6-5 to TRBJ1-1, with D unclear. Germline V gives CDR1 MNHEY, CDR2 SVGAGI. This CDR3 contains 13 residues. This CDR3 is CVSSYTRSTEAFF. The DNA for the CDR3 is TGTGTCAGCAGTTACACCAGGTCTACTGAAGCTTTCTTT.

The gene calls are TRBV7-9 and TRBJ2-3; a possible D gene is TRBD1 (6 bases). The V gene lost 1 base and the J gene lost 0 bases, with 11 bases spanning the gap. From germline, CDR1 is SEHNR and CDR2 FQNEAQ (reference sequence). There are 16 residues in the CDR3. The CDR3 DNA is TGTGCCAGCAGCTTAGGAGACAGGCCGAGCACAGATACGCAGTATTTT. Encoded protein: CASSLGDRPSTDTQYF.

The CDR3 sequence: CASSHDRQDEQFF. Here the CDR3 DNA reads TGTGCCAGCAGCCATGACAGGCAGGATGAGCAGTTCTTC. The chain combines TRBV6-1 with TRBJ2-1; D is perhaps TRBD1 (6 bases). Trimming took 6 bases from V and 8 from J, leaving 14 bases between them. CDR1 and CDR2 from the germline V gene are MNHNS and SASEGT. The CDR3 extends over 13 amino acids.

V usage is TRBV6-1 and J usage is TRBJ1-4, with a weak D call TRBD1 (6 bases). Germline-derived CDR1 and CDR2 are MNHNS and SASEGT. CDR3 size: 14 residues. V lost 6 bases to trimming and J lost 6 bases, with 14 bases between them. The CDR3 DNA reads as TGTGCCAGCAGGGGGGACAAGGGTCATGAAAAACTGTTTTTT. Protein: CASRGDKGHEKLFF.

The rearrangement joins TRBV10-1 to TRBJ2-1; the match to TRBD2 covers 10 bases. The CDR3 covers 15 residues. The J segment lost 0 bases and the V segment lost 10 bases, leaving 6 bases of the junction unmatched. Germline CDR1 WNHNN, CDR2 SYGVQD (reference sequence). The CDR3 sequence: CANTSGDHSYNEQFF. CDR3 DNA sequence: TGCGCCAACACTAGCGGGGACCACTCCTACAATGAGCAGTTCTTC.

This chain joins TRBV5-6 and TRBJ1-2, with D maybe TRBD1 (5 bases). CDR3 length: 13 residues. Germline loops: CDR1 SGHDT, CDR2 YYEEEE. The ends were cut back, 2 bases at V and 8 bases at J, with 13 bases in the middle. The CDR3 region has the DNA TGTGCCAGCAGCTTAGCCGGGGCGGGAGGCTACACCTTC. This gives the protein CASSLAGAGGYTF.

The chain uses TRBV6-1 and TRBJ1-5; the D is unclear. The CDR3 length is 14 residues. CDR1 MNHNS and CDR2 SASEGT come from the germline V gene. With 2 bases removed from V and 7 bases from J, the gap between germline ends came to 12 bases. CDR3 loop: CASSEQERRQPQHF. CDR3 coding DNA: TGTGCCAGCAGTGAACAGGAGAGGAGGCAGCCCCAGCATTTT.

This chain connects TRBV7-2 to TRBJ1-2, with 7 bases aligning to TRBD1. This CDR3 is 12 amino acids long. Germline V gives CDR1 SGHTA, CDR2 FQGNSA. With V trimmed by 3 bases and J by 8 bases, 3 bases remained unmatched. The CDR3, as DNA: TGTGCCAGCAGCTTCGGACAGGCAGGCTACACCTTC. This codes for CASSFGQAGYTF.

This chain's CDR3 is CASSLEGKAFF. CDR3 coding DNA: TGTGCCAGCAGTCTAGAGGGCAAAGCTTTCTTT. V is TRBV6-5 and J is TRBJ1-1; D is ambiguous. Germline V gene data show CDR1 as MNHEY and CDR2 as SVGAGI. V was pared by 5 bases and J by 9 bases, with 10 bases between. The CDR3 sequence is 11 residues long.

The chain uses TRBV5-1 and TRBJ2-1; D is uncertain. The germline V and J ends were trimmed by 6 bases and 9 bases, with 10 bases remaining between them. Germline V gives CDR1 SGHRS, CDR2 YFSETQ. CDR3 size: 11 residues. DNA of the CDR3: TGCGCCAGCAAAGGAGAGGTTGAGCAGTTCTTC. It encodes CASKGEVEQFF.

The CDR3 DNA follows: TGTGCCAGCAGCTTGGGACAGGGGGCGGGCGGCTATGGCTACACCTTC. Translation: CASSLGQGAGGYGYTF. The V call is TRBV7-2, the J call TRBJ1-2; 12 bases line up with TRBD1. Germline V gene sequence: CDR1 SGHTA, CDR2 FQGNSA. The CDR3 totals 16 residues. V dropped 3 bases and J dropped 4; count of bases not matched to a gene: 6. Variable domain in full (rest from reference TRBV7-2 and TRBJ1-2): GAGVSQSPSNKVTEKGKDVELRCDPISGHTALYWYRQSLGQGLEFLIYFQGNSAPDKSGLPSDRFSAERTGGSVSTLTIQRTQQEDSAVYLCASSLGQGAGGYGYTFGSGTRLTVV.

The chain combines TRBV18 with TRBJ1-6; 10 nucleotides line up with TRBD1. Germline CDR1 KGHSH, CDR2 LQKENI. The V segment lost 4 bases and the J segment 8 bases; nucleotides outside the gene matches: 14. This CDR3 region has 18 residues. CDR3 DNA sequence: TGTGCCAGCTCACTAGCCGGGACAGGGGAAACTGGGGATTCACCCCTCCACTTT. Amino acid sequence: CASSLAGTGETGDSPLHF.

In DNA, the CDR3 is TGTGCCAGCAGAAGAGGGACAGGAGGACTCTACGAGCAGTACTTC. Translation: CASRRGTGGLYEQYF. V and J are TRBV6-6 and TRBJ2-7, with 8 bases matching TRBD1. V lost 6 bases to trimming and J lost 3 bases; unmatched junction nucleotides: 10. The CDR3 extends over 15 amino acids. Germline V CDR1 and CDR2: MNHNY, SVGAGI (reference sequence).

This clone was detected only once. The gene calls are TRBV29-1 and TRBJ1-3; D is possibly TRBD1 (5 bases). Per germline, CDR1 SQVTM and CDR2 ANQGSEA. The V end lost 4 bases, the J end lost 7 bases, and 17 bases lay between the germline ends. The CDR3 extends over 14 amino acids. CDR3 sequence (DNA): TGCAGCGTTGCATCTTCCAGGGATAGGAACACCATATATTTT. Encoded protein: CSVASSRDRNTIYF.

This clone appeared a few times. The rearrangement links TRBV27 to TRBJ2-7; maybe TRBD1 (6 bases). This CDR3 spans 13 amino acids. Trimming stripped 5 bases from V and 2 bases from J, with 10 bases between. CDR1 MNHEY and CDR2 SMNVEV come from the germline V gene (reference sequence). The DNA of the CDR3 is TGTGCCAGCAGTCCCCGGACAGCCTACGAGCAGTACTTC. It encodes CASSPRTAYEQYF.

The J gene is TRBJ1-3, the V gene TRBV6-1, with a possible D match to TRBD1 (6 bases). The V end lost 6 bases, the J end lost 1 base, and 10 bases lay between the germline ends. The CDR3 spans 14 residues. Germline-derived CDR1 and CDR2 are MNHNS and SASEGT. The CDR3 sequence: CASRQGFSGNTIYF. DNA of the CDR3: TGTGCCAGCAGGCAGGGGTTTTCTGGAAACACCATATATTTT.